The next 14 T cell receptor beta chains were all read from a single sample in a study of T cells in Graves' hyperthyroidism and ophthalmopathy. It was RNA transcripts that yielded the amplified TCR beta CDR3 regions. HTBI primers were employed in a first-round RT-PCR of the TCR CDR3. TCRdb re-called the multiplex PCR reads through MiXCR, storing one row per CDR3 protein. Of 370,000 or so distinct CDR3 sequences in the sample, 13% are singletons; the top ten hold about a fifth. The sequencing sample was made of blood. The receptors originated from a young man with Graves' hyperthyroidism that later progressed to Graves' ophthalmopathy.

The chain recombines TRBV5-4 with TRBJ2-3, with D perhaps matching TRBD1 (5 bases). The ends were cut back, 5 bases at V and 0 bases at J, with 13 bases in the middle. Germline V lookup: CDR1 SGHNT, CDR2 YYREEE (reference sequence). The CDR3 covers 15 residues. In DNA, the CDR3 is TGTGCCAGCAGTCCCGGCTGGGGCAGCACAGATACGCAGTATTTT. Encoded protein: CASSPGWGSTDTQYF. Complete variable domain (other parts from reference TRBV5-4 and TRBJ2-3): ETGVTQSPTHLIKTRGQQVTLRCSSQSGHNTVSWYQQALGQGPQFIFQYYREEENGRGNFPPRFSGLQFPNYSSELNVNALELDDSALYLCASSPGWGSTDTQYFGPGTRLTVL.

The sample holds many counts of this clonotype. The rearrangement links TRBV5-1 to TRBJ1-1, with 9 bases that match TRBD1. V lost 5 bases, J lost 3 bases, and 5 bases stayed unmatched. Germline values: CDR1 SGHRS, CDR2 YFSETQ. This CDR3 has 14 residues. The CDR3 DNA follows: TGCGCCAGCAGGGACAGGGGTTTGGACACTGAAGCTTTCTTT. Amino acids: CASRDRGLDTEAFF.

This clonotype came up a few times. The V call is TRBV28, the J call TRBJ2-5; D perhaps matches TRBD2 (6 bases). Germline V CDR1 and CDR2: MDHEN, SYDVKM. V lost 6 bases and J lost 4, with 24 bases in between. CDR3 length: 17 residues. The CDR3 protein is CASSPVPGRETPETQYF. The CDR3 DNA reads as TGTGCCAGCAGCCCTGTTCCGGGACGGGAGACCCCAGAGACCCAGTACTTC.

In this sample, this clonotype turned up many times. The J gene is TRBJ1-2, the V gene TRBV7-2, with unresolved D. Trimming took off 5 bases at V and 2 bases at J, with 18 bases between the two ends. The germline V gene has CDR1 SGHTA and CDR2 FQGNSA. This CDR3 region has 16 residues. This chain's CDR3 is CASSRSISLGNYGYTF. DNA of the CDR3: TGTGCCAGCAGCCGTTCTATTTCCCTGGGGAACTATGGCTACACCTTC.

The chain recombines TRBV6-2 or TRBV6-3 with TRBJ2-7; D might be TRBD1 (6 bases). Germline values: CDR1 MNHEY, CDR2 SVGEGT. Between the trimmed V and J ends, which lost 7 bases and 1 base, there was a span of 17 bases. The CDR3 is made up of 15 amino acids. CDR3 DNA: TGTGCCAGCACCCCGGACAGCTCCAGATCCTACGAGCAGTACTTC. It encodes CASTPDSSRSYEQYF.

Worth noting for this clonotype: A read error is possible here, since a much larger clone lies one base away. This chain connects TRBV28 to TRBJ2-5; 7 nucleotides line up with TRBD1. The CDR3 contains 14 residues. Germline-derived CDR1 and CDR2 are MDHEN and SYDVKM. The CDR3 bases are TGTGCCGGCAGCTCCACAGGGGCCCAAGAGACCCAGTACTTC. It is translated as CAGSSTGAQETQYF.

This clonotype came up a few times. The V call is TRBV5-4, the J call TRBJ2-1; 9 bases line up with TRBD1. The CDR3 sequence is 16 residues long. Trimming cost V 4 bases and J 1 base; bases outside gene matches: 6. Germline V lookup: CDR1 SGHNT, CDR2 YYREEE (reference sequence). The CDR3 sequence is CASSQGTGRSYNEQFF. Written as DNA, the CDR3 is TGTGCCAGCAGCCAAGGGACAGGGAGGTCCTACAATGAGCAGTTCTTC.

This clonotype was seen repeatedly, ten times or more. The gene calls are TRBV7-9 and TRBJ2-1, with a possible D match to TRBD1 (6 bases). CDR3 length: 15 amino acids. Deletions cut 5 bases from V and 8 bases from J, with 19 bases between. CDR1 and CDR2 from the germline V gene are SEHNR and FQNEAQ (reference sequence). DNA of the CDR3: TGTGCCAGCAGCCGAGCAGGGGTGATTGTGGATGAGCAGTTCTTC. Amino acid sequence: CASSRAGVIVDEQFF.

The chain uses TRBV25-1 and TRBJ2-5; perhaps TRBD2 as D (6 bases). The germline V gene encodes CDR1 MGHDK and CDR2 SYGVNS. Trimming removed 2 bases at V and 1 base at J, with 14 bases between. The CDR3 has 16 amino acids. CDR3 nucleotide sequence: TGTGCCAGCAGTGAAAGGCTTAGCGGCCCCCAAGAGACCCAGTACTTC. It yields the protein CASSERLSGPQETQYF.

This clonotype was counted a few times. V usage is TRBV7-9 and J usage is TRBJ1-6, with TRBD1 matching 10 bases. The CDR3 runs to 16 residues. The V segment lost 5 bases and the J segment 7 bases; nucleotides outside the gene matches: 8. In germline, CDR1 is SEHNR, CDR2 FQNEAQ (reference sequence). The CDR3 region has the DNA TGTGCCAGCAGCCAAGATCTGGGACAGGGGAATTCACCCCTCCACTTT. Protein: CASSQDLGQGNSPLHF. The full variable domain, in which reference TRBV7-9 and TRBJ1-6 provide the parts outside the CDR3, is DTGVSQNPRHKITKRGQNVTFRCDPISEHNRLYWYRQTLGQGPEFLTYFQNEAQLEKSRLLSDRFSAERPKGSFSTLEIQRTEQGDSAMYLCASSQDLGQGNSPLHFGNGTRLTVT.

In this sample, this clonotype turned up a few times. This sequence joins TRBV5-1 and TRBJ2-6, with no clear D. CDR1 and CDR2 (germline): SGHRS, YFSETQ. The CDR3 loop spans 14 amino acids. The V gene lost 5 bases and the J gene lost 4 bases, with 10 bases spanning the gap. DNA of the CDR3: TGCGCCAGCAGACAGAACGCGGGGGCCAACGTCCTGACTTTC. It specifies CASRQNAGANVLTF. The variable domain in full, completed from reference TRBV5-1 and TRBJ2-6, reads KAGVTQTPRYLIKTRGQQVTLSCSPISGHRSVSWYQQTPGQGLQFLFEYFSETQRNKGNFPGRFSGRQFSNSRSEMNVSTLELGDSALYLCASRQNAGANVLTFGAGSRLTVL.

CDR3 nucleotides: TGCGCCAGCAGCTTGAATAGTGTCCTAAATGAGCAGTTCTTC. This translates into CASSLNSVLNEQFF. This chain uses TRBV5-1 with TRBJ2-1, with unresolved D. The CDR3 loop spans 14 amino acids. The germline V and J ends were trimmed by 1 base and 7 bases, with 12 bases remaining between them. The germline V gene has CDR1 SGHRS and CDR2 YFSETQ.

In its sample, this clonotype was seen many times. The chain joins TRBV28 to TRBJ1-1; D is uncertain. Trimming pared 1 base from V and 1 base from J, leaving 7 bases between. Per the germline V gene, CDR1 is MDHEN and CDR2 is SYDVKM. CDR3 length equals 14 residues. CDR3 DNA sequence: TGTGCCAGCAGTTTATCCCTACCGAACACTGAAGCTTTCTTT. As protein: CASSLSLPNTEAFF.

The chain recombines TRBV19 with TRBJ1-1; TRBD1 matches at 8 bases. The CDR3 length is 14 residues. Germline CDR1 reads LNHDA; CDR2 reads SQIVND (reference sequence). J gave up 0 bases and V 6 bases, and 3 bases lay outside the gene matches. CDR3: CASRETGVNTEAFF. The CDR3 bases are TGTGCCAGTAGGGAGACAGGGGTGAACACTGAAGCTTTCTTT.